The clone carrying this T cell receptor beta chain was detected only a few times. Its antigen is undetermined. Among the donors, all were healthy bone marrow donors. It was with 60 Vbeta and 13 Jbeta primers that the PCR ran. TCRdb keeps only in-frame clones here, not all; method: immunoSEQ multiplex PCR. The table has some 150,000 clones, 65% to 85% seen once. This sample is drawn from a study of cytomegalovirus exposure and HLA in healthy donors. Study conclusions and caveats: The Asian-associated ancestry cluster reportedly had fewer N-insertions than the approximately 610-donor mean in a later analysis. Most subjects had HLA-A and HLA-B alleles reportedly predicted accurately by TCR beta sequences. Among TCR beta chains, those listed as cytomegalovirus-associated numbered approximately 150.

The length of the CDR3 is 14 residues. With V trimmed by 2 bases and J by 5 bases, 4 bases remained unmatched. The germline gives CDR1 SGHTA, CDR2 FQGNSA. This TCR was sampled from a man aged 55 to 69 in good health and CMV-seronegative. The sequenced material came from PBMCs. The chain has TRBV7-2 and TRBJ1-1; 8 bases are a match to TRBD1. DNA for the CDR3: TGTGCCAGCAGCTTAAGAACAGGGGGGACTGAAGCTTTCTTT. The encoded protein is CASSLRTGGTEAFF. Full variable domain (rest looked up from reference TRBV7-2 and TRBJ1-1): GAGVSQSPSNKVTEKGKDVELRCDPISGHTALYWYRQSLGQGLEFLIYFQGNSAPDKSGLPSDRFSAERTGGSVSTLTIQRTQQEDSAVYLCASSLRTGGTEAFFGQGTRLTVV.